The 18 T cell receptor beta chains reported below all come from one sample, sequenced in a study of blood T cell repertoires in COVID-19. Assay used: immunoSEQ multiplex PCR; TCRdb lists only in-frame clones, some missing. The data show roughly 80,000 clones, around 80% seen once. Sequencing was carried out using peripheral blood. These receptors were obtained from a man aged 60-69 years with active or convalescent COVID-19.

This clone was seen many times. This sequence joins TRBV7-8 and TRBJ1-6, with no clear D. Trimming pared 5 bases from V and 2 bases from J, leaving 7 bases between. The CDR3 is 14 amino acids. Germline CDR1 is SGHVS and CDR2 is FQNEAQ. CDR3 nucleotide sequence: TGTGCCAGCAGCCCGGGTACCTATAATTCACCCCTCCACTTT. Its protein is CASSPGTYNSPLHF.

The V and J genes are TRBV9 and TRBJ2-5; D is possibly TRBD1 (5 bases). CDR3 size: 15 residues. V lost 3 bases, J lost 5 bases, and 17 bases lay in between. Germline CDR1 SGDLS, CDR2 YYNGEE. CDR3 sequence reads: CASSAGSGLSETQYF. Here the CDR3 DNA reads TGTGCCAGCAGCGCGGGTTCAGGGTTGAGTGAGACCCAGTACTTC.

V gene TRBV7-2 combines with J gene TRBJ2-7, with 11 bases matching TRBD2. CDR3 size: 15 residues. Germline-derived CDR1 and CDR2 are SGHTA and FQGNSA. The V gene end was trimmed by 7 bases and the J gene end by 2 bases; junction bases not matched to a gene: 7. The CDR3: CASTFSGGATYEQYF. The DNA of the CDR3 is TGTGCCAGCACCTTTAGCGGGGGGGCGACCTACGAGCAGTACTTC. Full variable domain (remainder filled in from reference TRBV7-2 and TRBJ2-7): GAGVSQSPSNKVTEKGKDVELRCDPISGHTALYWYRQSLGQGLEFLIYFQGNSAPDKSGLPSDRFSAERTGGSVSTLTIQRTQQEDSAVYLCASTFSGGATYEQYFGPGTRLTVT.

The chain employs TRBV6-5 and TRBJ1-4; the D gene is possibly TRBD1 (6 bases). The germline V and J ends were trimmed by 0 bases and 4 bases, with 12 bases remaining between them. CDR1 is MNHEY and CDR2 is SVGAGI in the germline V gene. The CDR3 consists of 16 residues. CDR3 nucleotides: TGTGCCAGCAGTTACTCTGGGACAACTATTAATGAAAAACTGTTTTTT. Residues: CASSYSGTTINEKLFF.

The gene calls are TRBV10-3 and TRBJ1-2; D remains unclear. V lost 4 bases to trimming and J lost 5 bases, with 23 bases between them. The germline gives CDR1 ENHRY, CDR2 SYGVKD. The CDR3 is 17 residues long. CDR3 DNA sequence: TGTGCCATCAGTGGCAGTGCGAGGCAGAGCACTGAGTATGGCTACACCTTC. Protein product: CAISGSARQSTEYGYTF.

The gene calls are TRBV5-1 and TRBJ1-2; no clear D gene. This CDR3 is built from 16 residues. Trimming removed 0 bases at V and 0 bases at J, with 12 bases between. From germline, CDR1 is SGHRS and CDR2 YFSETQ. CDR3 loop: CASSLGADRANYGYTF. CDR3 DNA sequence: TGCGCCAGCAGCTTGGGGGCAGATAGAGCTAACTATGGCTACACCTTC.

This clone was observed once. The V gene is TRBV29-1, the J gene TRBJ2-5, with D perhaps TRBD1 (7 bases). The germline V gene encodes CDR1 SQVTM and CDR2 ANQGSEA. The V gene lost 4 bases and the J gene lost 5 bases, with 17 bases spanning the gap. The CDR3 runs to 14 residues. This chain's CDR3 is CSVGWRGHLETQYF. The CDR3 DNA sequence: TGCAGCGTTGGTTGGAGGGGGCATCTGGAGACCCAGTACTTC.

V usage is TRBV6-5 and J usage is TRBJ1-6, with a tentative D call TRBD1 (6 bases). There are 16 residues in the CDR3. The germline V gene has CDR1 MNHEY and CDR2 SVGAGI. The germline V and J ends were trimmed by 2 bases and 4 bases, with 12 bases remaining between them. In DNA, the CDR3 is TGTGCCAGCAGTTACGACAGGACCACTTATAATTCACCCCTCCACTTT. Its translation: CASSYDRTTYNSPLHF.

J is TRBJ2-1 and V is TRBV6-6; 8 bases map to TRBD1. The trim removed 4 bases at V and 6 bases at J, leaving 5 bases unmatched. CDR1 MNHNY and CDR2 SVGAGI come from the germline V gene (reference sequence). The CDR3 consists of 14 residues. Here the CDR3 reads CASSWDRRGNEQFF. The CDR3, as DNA: TGTGCCAGCAGTTGGGACAGGCGAGGCAATGAGCAGTTCTTC.

The chain joins TRBV9 to TRBJ2-7; TRBD2 aligns across 8 bases. Germline V gene sequence: CDR1 SGDLS, CDR2 YYNGEE. The CDR3 extends over 13 amino acids. V dropped 4 bases and J dropped 5; count of bases not matched to a gene: 5. CDR3: CASSPRGGDEQYF. CDR3 in DNA: TGTGCCAGCAGCCCTCGGGGGGGGGACGAGCAGTACTTC.

V is TRBV19 and J is TRBJ1-4, with D possibly TRBD1 on 6 matching bases. The germline V gene encodes CDR1 LNHDA and CDR2 SQIVND (reference sequence). The V and J ends lost 4 bases and 4 bases respectively, with 13 bases between them. The CDR3 length is 15 residues. The CDR3 reads CASSTTGTSNEKLFF. The CDR3 region has the DNA TGTGCCAGTAGTACTACCGGGACAAGTAATGAAAAACTGTTTTTT.

The V and J genes are TRBV19 and TRBJ1-6, with D tentatively TRBD1 (5 bases). The V gene's germline CDR1 is LNHDA and CDR2 SQIVND (reference sequence). V shed 2 bases and J shed 8 bases, with 16 bases lying between them. This CDR3 has 16 residues. The CDR3 sequence is CASSILGQQGDSPLHF. Written as DNA, the CDR3 is TGTGCCAGTAGTATATTGGGTCAGCAGGGTGATTCACCCCTCCACTTT.

This chain's CDR3 is CASSILTDTQYF. The CDR3 DNA reads TGTGCCAGCAGCATATTGACAGATACGCAGTATTTT. The chain joins TRBV21-1 to TRBJ2-3; TRBD2 is the table's D call and was not checked against the DNA. TRBV21-1 is marked as a pseudogene. The CDR3 contains 12 residues.

The V and J genes are TRBV30 and TRBJ1-4; maybe TRBD1 (5 bases). This CDR3 comprises 11 residues. Germline CDR1 GTSNPN, CDR2 SVGIG (reference sequence). CDR3 sequence reads: CVCRATEKLFF. CDR3 nucleotide sequence: TGTGTATGCAGGGCTACTGAAAAACTGTTTTTT.

The genes are TRBV7-2 and TRBJ2-5, with 9 nucleotides matching TRBD2. The germline gives CDR1 SGHTA, CDR2 FQGNSA. The CDR3 consists of 17 residues. The V and J ends lost 0 bases and 1 base, in that order; junction bases with no gene match: 6. The CDR3 loop reads CASSLAPPAGGQETQYF. The CDR3 DNA is TGTGCCAGCAGCTTAGCCCCGCCAGCGGGGGGCCAAGAGACCCAGTACTTC.

The chain couples TRBV2 to TRBJ1-2; D may be TRBD1 (5 bases). Germline V CDR1 and CDR2: SNHLY, FYNNEI. This CDR3 has 13 residues. The V and J ends lost 4 bases and 8 bases respectively, with 14 bases between them. The CDR3 loop is CASSVFPRQGYTF. CDR3 coding DNA: TGTGCCAGCAGTGTTTTTCCCCGACAGGGCTACACCTTC.

The genes are TRBV9 and TRBJ2-5, with TRBD2 matching over 14 bases. The germline V gene encodes CDR1 SGDLS and CDR2 YYNGEE. Trimming at V came to 2 bases and at J to 3 bases, leaving 9 bases not matched to a gene. The CDR3 totals 18 residues. The CDR3 DNA follows: TGTGCCAGCAGCGTTGACGTAATGGGACTAGCGGGGGAAGAGACCCAGTACTTC. Encoded protein: CASSVDVMGLAGEETQYF.

The chain joins TRBV11-3 to TRBJ2-3; 7 bases match TRBD2. CDR1 SGHNT and CDR2 YENEEA come from the germline V gene. CDR3 length: 13 amino acids. The junction had 7 bases not matched to a gene; V was cut back by 8 bases and J by 5 bases. CDR3 sequence: CASSAGVQDTQYF. CDR3 nucleotides: TGTGCCAGCTCGGCGGGGGTTCAAGATACGCAGTATTTT.